Listed here are 10 T cell receptor beta chains from one sample, sequenced in a study of monozygotic twins with cystic fibrosis. The repertoire was sequenced with immunoSEQ multiplex PCR; TCRdb's copy has only in-frame clones and lacks some. The table records about 11,000 clones, roughly 96% of them present only once. The source material was blood. The receptors stem from a boy under 18 with cystic fibrosis.

The CDR3 DNA follows: TGTGCCAGCAGGAGGGATAGCAATCAGCCCCAGCATTTT. Protein sequence: CASRRDSNQPQHF. V is TRBV6-6 and J is TRBJ1-5, with D hard to call. Per germline, CDR1 MNHNY and CDR2 SVGAGI (reference sequence). The length of the CDR3 is 13 residues. The V and J ends lost 6 bases and 0 bases respectively, with 6 bases between them.

The chain employs TRBV9 and TRBJ1-2, with 8 bases matching TRBD1. The CDR3 is 12 amino acids. The V gene's germline CDR1 is SGDLS and CDR2 YYNGEE. V was clipped by 5 bases and J by 4 bases; unmatched bases: 1. CDR3 DNA: TGTGCCAGCAGGGACAGGGCCTATGGCTACACCTTC. It yields the protein CASRDRAYGYTF.

The chain combines TRBV5-8 with TRBJ1-3; no definite D call. CDR3 length equals 15 residues. CDR1 and CDR2 (germline): SGHTS, YDEGEE. The germline V and J ends were trimmed by 7 bases and 3 bases, with 17 bases remaining between them. CDR3 DNA: TGTGCCAGCCGGCTAACGGAGACTAATGGAAACACCATATATTTT. Encoded protein: CASRLTETNGNTIYF.

The gene calls are TRBV4-3 and TRBJ2-1, with 13 bases identical to TRBD2. The CDR3 length is 17 residues. Trimming removed 4 bases from V and 5 bases from J; junction bases left unmatched: 8. Germline CDR1 and CDR2: LGHNA and YSLEER. CDR3: CASSPRTSGSIDNEQFF. CDR3 DNA sequence: TGCGCCAGCAGCCCCCGGACTAGCGGGAGTATCGACAATGAGCAGTTCTTC.

The V gene is TRBV5-6, the J gene TRBJ1-5, with D unresolved. This CDR3 is built from 13 residues. V was trimmed by 0 bases and J by 2 bases, leaving 3 bases between them. Germline V gene lookup returns CDR1 SGHDT and CDR2 YYEEEE. The CDR3 spells CASSLGRNQPQHF. CDR3 nucleotides: TGTGCCAGCAGCTTGGGACGCAATCAGCCCCAGCATTTT.

The J gene is TRBJ2-6, the V gene TRBV4-2, with D perhaps TRBD1 (6 bases). Trimming stripped 0 bases from V and 4 bases from J, with 19 bases between. The CDR3 is made up of 19 amino acids. Germline V gives CDR1 LGHNA, CDR2 YNFKEQ. Here the CDR3 reads CASSQDPRTDLVGANVLTF. CDR3 bases: TGTGCCAGCAGCCAAGATCCCAGGACAGACCTAGTAGGGGCCAACGTCCTGACTTTC.

V and J are TRBV2 and TRBJ2-1; possibly TRBD1 or TRBD2 for D (5 bases each). Per germline, CDR1 SNHLY and CDR2 FYNNEI. The CDR3 is made up of 12 amino acids. The V gene lost 5 bases and the J gene lost 12 bases, with 14 bases spanning the gap. CDR3 region: CASSLDTGRQFF. The CDR3, as DNA: TGTGCCAGCAGTTTGGACACGGGGAGGCAGTTCTTC.

The V call is TRBV28, the J call TRBJ2-7, with D uncertain. This CDR3 has 13 amino acids. Germline-derived CDR1 and CDR2 are MDHEN and SYDVKM. V gave up 2 bases and J gave up 0 bases, with 5 bases separating them. The CDR3 spells CASSLAFSYEQYF. In DNA, the CDR3 is TGTGCCAGCAGTTTAGCATTCTCCTACGAGCAGTACTTC.

This rearrangement joins TRBV27 to TRBJ1-1; 8 bases are a match to TRBD1. Germline CDR1 MNHEY, CDR2 SMNVEV (reference sequence). J was trimmed by 4 bases and V by 6 bases; bases with no gene match: 7. This CDR3 has 14 residues. CDR3 sequence: CASSKQGDFTEAFF. Here the CDR3 DNA reads TGTGCCAGCAGCAAACAGGGGGACTTCACTGAAGCTTTCTTT.

This clone has just a few counts. The chain uses TRBV6-1 and TRBJ1-2, with 8 bases that match TRBD1. The CDR3 is 14 amino acids. The germline gives CDR1 MNHNS, CDR2 SASEGT. V lost 0 bases to trimming and J lost 8 bases; unmatched junction nucleotides: 5. CDR3 DNA: TGTGCCAGCAGTGAAGCGAGGGACAGGTTCGGCTACACCTTC. Translation gives CASSEARDRFGYTF.